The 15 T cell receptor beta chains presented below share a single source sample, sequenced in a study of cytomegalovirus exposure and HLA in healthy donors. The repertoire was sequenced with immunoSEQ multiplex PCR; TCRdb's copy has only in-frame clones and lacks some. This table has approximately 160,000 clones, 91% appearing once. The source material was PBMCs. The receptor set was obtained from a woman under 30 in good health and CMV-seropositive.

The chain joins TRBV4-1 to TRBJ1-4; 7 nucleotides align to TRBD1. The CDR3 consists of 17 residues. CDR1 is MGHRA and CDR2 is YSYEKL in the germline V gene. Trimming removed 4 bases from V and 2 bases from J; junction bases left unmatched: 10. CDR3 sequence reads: CASSPKGRGFTNEKLFF. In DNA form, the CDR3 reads TGCGCCAGCAGCCCTAAAGGCAGGGGGTTCACTAATGAAAAACTGTTTTTT.

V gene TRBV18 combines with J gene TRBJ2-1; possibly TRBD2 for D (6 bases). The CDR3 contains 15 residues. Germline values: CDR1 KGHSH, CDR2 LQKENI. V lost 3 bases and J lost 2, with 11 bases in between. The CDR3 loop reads CASSPTSYPYNEQFF. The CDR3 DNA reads TGTGCCAGCTCACCGACTAGTTATCCCTACAATGAGCAGTTCTTC. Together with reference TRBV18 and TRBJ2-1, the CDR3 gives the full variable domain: NAGVMQNPRHLVRRRGQEARLRCSPMKGHSHVYWYRQLPEEGLKFMVYLQKENIIDESGMPKERFSAEFPKEGPSILRIQQVVRGDSAAYFCASSPTSYPYNEQFFGPGTRLTVL.

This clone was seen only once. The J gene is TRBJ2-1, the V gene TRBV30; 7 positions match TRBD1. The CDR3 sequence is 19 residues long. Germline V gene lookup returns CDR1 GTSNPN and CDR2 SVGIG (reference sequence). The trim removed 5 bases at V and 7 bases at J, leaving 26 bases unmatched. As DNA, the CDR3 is TGTGCCTGGCGCTCTGGGGGACAGATGAACCTACCTACTCGTAATGAGCAGTTCTTC. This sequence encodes CAWRSGGQMNLPTRNEQFF.

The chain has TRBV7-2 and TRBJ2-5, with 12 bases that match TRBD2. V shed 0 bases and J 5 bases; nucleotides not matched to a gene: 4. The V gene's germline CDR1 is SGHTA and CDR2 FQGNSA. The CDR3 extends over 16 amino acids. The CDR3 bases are TGTGCCAGCAGCTTAGCACTAGCGGGAGGTTGGGAGACCCAGTACTTC. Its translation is CASSLALAGGWETQYF.

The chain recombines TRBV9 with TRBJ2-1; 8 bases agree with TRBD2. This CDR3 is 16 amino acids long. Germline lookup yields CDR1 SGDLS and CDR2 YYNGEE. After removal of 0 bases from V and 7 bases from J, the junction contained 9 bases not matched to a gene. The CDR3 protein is CASSVGAGSGINEQFF. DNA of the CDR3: TGTGCCAGCAGCGTAGGGGCTGGTAGCGGGATTAATGAGCAGTTCTTC. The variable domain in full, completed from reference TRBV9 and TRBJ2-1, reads DSGVTQTPKHLITATGQRVTLRCSPRSGDLSVYWYQQSLDQGLQFLIQYYNGEERAKGNILERFSAQQFPDLHSELNLSSLELGDSALYFCASSVGAGSGINEQFFGPGTRLTVL.

The CDR3, as DNA: TGTGCCAGCAGTGAAACATTACAGGGGAACACCTTC. Translated, it gives CASSETLQGNTF. J is TRBJ1-2 and V is TRBV6-1; 7 positions agree with TRBD1. The CDR3 spans 12 residues. The V gene's germline CDR1 is MNHNS and CDR2 SASEGT. V was pared by 2 bases and J by 12 bases, with 6 bases of the junction left unmatched.

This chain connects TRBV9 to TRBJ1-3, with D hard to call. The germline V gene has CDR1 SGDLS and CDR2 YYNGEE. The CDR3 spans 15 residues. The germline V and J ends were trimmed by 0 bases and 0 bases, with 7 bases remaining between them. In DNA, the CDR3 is TGTGCCAGCAGCGTAGACCTAAGCTCTGGAAACACCATATATTTT. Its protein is CASSVDLSSGNTIYF.

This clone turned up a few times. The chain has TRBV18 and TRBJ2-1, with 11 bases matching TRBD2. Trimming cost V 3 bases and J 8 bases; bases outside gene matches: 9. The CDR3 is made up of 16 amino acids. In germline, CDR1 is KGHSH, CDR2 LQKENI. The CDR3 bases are TGTGCCAGCTCACCGCCGTCTAGCGGGGGGAGAGATGAGCAGTTCTTC. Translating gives CASSPPSSGGRDEQFF.

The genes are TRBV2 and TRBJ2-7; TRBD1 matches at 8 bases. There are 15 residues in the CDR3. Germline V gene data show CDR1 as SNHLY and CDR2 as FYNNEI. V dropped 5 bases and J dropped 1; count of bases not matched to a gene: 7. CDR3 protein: CASSLGQGRSYEQYF. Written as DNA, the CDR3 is TGTGCCAGCAGTTTAGGACAGGGTCGTTCCTACGAGCAGTACTTC.

The CDR3 coding sequence is TGCGCCAGCAGCTCGGATACAGGACCCGGGGAGCTGTTTTTT. Its protein is CASSSDTGPGELFF. The chain is built from TRBV5-1 and TRBJ2-2; possible D gene TRBD1, 5 bases. CDR3 length: 14 residues. Trimming left V 3 bases short and J 6 bases short, with 12 bases between. Germline V gene lookup returns CDR1 SGHRS and CDR2 YFSETQ.

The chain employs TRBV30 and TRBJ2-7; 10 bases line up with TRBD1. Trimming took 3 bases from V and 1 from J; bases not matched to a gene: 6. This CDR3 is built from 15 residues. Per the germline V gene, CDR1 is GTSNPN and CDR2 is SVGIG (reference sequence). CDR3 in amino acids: CAWRTLGQGSYEQYF. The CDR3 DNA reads TGTGCCTGGAGGACCCTGGGACAGGGGTCCTACGAGCAGTACTTC. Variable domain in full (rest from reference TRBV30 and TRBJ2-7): SQTIHQWPATLVQPVGSPLSLECTVEGTSNPNLYWYRQAAGRGLQLLFYSVGIGQISSEVPQNLSASRPQDRQFILSSKKLLLSDSGFYLCAWRTLGQGSYEQYFGPGTRLTVT.

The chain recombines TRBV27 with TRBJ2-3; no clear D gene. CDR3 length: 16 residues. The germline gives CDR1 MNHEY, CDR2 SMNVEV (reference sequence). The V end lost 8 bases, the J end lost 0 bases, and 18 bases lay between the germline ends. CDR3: CASAWRGPSSTDTQYF. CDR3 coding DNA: TGTGCCAGCGCGTGGCGCGGTCCCTCTAGCACAGATACGCAGTATTTT.

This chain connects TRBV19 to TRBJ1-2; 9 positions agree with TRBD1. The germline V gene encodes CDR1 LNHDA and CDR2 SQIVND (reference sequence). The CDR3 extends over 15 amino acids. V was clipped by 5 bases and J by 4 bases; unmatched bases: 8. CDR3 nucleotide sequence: TGTGCCAGTAGTCCTCCGGGACAGGGAGTCTATGGCTACACCTTC. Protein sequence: CASSPPGQGVYGYTF.

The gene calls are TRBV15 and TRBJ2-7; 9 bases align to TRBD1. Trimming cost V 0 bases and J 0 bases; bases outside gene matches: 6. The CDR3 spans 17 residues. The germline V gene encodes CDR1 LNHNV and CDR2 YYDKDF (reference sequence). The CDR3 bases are TGTGCCACCAGCAGAGAGGCCGGGACAGGGAGCTCCTACGAGCAGTACTTC. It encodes CATSREAGTGSSYEQYF.

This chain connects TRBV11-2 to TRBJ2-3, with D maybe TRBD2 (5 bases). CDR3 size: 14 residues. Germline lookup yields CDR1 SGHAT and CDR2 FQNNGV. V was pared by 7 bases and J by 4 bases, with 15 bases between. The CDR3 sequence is CASTPGLAADTQYF. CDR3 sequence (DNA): TGTGCCAGCACCCCCGGGCTAGCAGCAGATACGCAGTATTTT.